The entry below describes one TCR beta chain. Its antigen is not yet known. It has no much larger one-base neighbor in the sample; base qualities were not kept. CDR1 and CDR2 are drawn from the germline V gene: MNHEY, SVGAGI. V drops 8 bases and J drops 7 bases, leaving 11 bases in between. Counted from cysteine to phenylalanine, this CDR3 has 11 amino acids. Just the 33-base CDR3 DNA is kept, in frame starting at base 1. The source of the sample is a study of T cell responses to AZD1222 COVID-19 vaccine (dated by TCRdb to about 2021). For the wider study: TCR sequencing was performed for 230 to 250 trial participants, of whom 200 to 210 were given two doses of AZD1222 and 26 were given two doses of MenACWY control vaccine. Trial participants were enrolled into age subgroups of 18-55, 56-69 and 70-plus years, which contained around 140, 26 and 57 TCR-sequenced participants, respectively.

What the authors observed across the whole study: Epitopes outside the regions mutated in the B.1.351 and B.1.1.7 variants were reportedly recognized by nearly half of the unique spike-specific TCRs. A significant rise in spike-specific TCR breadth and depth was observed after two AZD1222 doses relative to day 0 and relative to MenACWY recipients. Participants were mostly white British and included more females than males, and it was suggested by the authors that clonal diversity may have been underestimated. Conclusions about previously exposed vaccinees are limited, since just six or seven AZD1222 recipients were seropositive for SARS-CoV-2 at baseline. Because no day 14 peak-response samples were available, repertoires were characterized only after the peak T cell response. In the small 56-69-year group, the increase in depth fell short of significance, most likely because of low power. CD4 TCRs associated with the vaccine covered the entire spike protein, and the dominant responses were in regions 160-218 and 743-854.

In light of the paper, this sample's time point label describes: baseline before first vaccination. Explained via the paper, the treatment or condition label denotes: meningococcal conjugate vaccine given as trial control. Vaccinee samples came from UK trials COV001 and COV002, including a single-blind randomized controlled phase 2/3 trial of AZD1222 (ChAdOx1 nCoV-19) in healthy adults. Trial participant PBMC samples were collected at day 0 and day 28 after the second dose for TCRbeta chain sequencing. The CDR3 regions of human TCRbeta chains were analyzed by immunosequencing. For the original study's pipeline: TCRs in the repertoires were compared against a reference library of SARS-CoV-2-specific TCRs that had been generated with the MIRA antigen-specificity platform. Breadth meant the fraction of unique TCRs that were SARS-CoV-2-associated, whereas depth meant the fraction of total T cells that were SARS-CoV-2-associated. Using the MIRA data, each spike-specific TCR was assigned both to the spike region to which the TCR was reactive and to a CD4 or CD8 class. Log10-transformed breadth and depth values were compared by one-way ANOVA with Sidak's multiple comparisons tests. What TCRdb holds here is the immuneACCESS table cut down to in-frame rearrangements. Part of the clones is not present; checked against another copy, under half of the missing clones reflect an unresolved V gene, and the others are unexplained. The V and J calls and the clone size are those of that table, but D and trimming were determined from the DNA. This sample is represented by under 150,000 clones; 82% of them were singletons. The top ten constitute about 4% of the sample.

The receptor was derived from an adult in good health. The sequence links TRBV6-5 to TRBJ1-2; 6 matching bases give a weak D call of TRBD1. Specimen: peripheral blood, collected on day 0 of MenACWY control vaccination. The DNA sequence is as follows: TGTGCCAGCGGAACAGGGTTTGGCTACACCTTC. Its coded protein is CASGTGFGYTF.